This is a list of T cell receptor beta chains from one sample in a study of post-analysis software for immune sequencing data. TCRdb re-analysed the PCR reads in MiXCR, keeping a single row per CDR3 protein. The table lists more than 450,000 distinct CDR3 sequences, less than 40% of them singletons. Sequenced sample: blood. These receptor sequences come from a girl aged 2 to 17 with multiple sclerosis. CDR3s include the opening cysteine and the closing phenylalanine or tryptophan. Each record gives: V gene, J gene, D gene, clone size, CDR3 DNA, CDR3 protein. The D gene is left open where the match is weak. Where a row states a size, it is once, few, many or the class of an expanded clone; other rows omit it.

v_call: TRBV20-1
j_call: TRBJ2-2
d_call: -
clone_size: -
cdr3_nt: TGCAGTGCTAGAGACAGGCTCCCGAACACCGGGGAGCTGTTTTTT
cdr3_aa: CSARDRLPNTGELFF

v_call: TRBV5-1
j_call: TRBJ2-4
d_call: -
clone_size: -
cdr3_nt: TGCGCCAGCAGCCTAGGGACAATCCAGGTCAAAAACATTCAGTACTTC
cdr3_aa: CASSLGTIQVKNIQYF

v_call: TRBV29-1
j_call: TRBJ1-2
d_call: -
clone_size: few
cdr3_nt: TGCAGCGTTGAAGATACAGGCCGACGGCCCTACACCTTC
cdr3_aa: CSVEDTGRRPYTF

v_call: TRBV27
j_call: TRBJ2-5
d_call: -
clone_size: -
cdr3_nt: TGTGCCACCGCTTCGCGGGAGACCCAGTACTTC
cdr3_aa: CATASRETQYF

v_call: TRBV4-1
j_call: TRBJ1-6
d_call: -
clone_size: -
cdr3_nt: TGCGCCAGCAACCCCACAGGGAGGTTTTCACCCCTCCACTTT
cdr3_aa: CASNPTGRFSPLHF

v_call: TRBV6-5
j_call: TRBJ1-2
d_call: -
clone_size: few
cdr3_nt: TGTGCCAGCAGTTCCTTAGACTCAAACCGCGGCTACACCTTC
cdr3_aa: CASSSLDSNRGYTF

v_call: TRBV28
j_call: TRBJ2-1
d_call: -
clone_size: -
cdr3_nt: TGTGCCAGCAGTACCCCTACTACAGGTTTCGATGAGCAGTTCTTC
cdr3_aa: CASSTPTTGFDEQFF

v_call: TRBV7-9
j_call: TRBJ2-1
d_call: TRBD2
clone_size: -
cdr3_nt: TGTGCCGGACAACTAGCGGGGGGGTCGTCCTACAATGAGCAGTTCTTC
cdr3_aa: CAGQLAGGSSYNEQFF

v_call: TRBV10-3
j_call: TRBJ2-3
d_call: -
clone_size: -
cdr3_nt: TGTGCCATCAGTGAGTCTGGGGCAGGCACAGATACGCAGTATTTT
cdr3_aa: CAISESGAGTDTQYF

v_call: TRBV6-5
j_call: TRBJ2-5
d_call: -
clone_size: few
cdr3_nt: TGTGCCAGCAGTTACGAGTTTGAGGGGACGGAAGAGCAGTACTTC
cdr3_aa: CASSYEFEGTEEQYF

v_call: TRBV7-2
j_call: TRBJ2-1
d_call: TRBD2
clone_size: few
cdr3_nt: TGTGCCAGCAGCTCAGGACTAGCGGGGGGGAGCTCCTACAATGAGCAGTTCTTC
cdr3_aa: CASSSGLAGGSSYNEQFF

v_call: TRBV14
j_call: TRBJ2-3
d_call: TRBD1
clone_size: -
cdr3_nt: TGTGCCAGCAGCCAAGTCGTGACAGGGCCCACAGATACGCAGTATTTT
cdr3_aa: CASSQVVTGPTDTQYF

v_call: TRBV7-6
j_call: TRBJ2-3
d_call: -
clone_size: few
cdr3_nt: TGTGCCAGCAGCTTAGCGGAGTCTGTCGATACGCAGTATTTT
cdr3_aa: CASSLAESVDTQYF

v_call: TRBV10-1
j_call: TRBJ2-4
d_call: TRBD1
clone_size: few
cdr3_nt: TGCGCCAGCGCCCTCTCTGCAGGGGGTAAAAACATTCAGTACTTC
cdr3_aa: CASALSAGGKNIQYF

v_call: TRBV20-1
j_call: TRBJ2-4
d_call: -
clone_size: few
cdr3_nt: TGCAGTGCTAGAGCGGAGGGGAAAAACATTCAGTACTTC
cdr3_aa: CSARAEGKNIQYF

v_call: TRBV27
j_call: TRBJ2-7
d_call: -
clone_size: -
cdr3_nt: TGTGCCAGCAGTTTGGGCCCCCGGGGCTACGAGCAGTACTTC
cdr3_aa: CASSLGPRGYEQYF

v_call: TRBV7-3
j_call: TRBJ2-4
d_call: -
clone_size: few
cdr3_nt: TGTGCCAGCAGCTGGGGGAGGGGGGATGACATTCAGTACTTC
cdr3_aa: CASSWGRGDDIQYF

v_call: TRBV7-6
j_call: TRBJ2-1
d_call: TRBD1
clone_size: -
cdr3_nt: TGTGCCAGCAGCTTAGCCCAGGGGGCCTTGGTCAATGAGCAGTTCTTC
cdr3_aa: CASSLAQGALVNEQFF

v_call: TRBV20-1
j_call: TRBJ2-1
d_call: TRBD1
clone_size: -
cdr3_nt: TGCAGTGCCCCGGGACAGGGGTTACGCAATGAGCAGTTCTTC
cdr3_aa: CSAPGQGLRNEQFF

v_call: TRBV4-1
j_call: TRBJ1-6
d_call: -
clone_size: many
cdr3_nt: TGCGCCAGCAGCCAGGGGAGGGATAATTCACCCCTCCACTTT
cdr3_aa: CASSQGRDNSPLHF

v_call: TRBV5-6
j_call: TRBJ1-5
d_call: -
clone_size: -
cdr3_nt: TGTGCCAGCAGCTTGGCCGTAGGGGCGGTGGATCAGCCCCAGCATTTT
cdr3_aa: CASSLAVGAVDQPQHF

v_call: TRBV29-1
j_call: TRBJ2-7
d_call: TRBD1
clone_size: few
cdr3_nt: TGCAGCGTTGGGACAGGGGGCTTAGACGAGCAGTACTTC
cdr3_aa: CSVGTGGLDEQYF

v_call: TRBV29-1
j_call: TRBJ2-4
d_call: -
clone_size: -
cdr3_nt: TGCAGCGTGACAGGTTTAGGGGACATTCAGTACTTC
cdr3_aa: CSVTGLGDIQYF

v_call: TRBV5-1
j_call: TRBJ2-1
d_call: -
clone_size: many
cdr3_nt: TGCGCCAGCAGCTTGAGTGGGCCTTTTTCCTACAATGAGCAGTTCTTC
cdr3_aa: CASSLSGPFSYNEQFF

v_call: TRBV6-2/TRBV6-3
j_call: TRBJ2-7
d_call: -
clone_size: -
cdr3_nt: TGTGCCAGCCGCGGACAGTTTTTGGCCTACGAGCAGTACTTC
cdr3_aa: CASRGQFLAYEQYF

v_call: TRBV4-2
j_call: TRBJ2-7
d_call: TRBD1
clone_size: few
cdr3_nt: TGTGCCAGCAGCCAGGTCATTCAGACAGGGACCTACGAGCAGTACTTC
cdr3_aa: CASSQVIQTGTYEQYF

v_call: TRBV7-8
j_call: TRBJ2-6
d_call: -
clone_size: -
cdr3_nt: TGTGCCAGCAGCCCAGGACGGTTCTCTGGGGCCAACGTCCTGACTTTC
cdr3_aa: CASSPGRFSGANVLTF

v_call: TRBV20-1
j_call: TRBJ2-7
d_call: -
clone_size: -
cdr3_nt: TGCAGTGCTGAAGACAGACCCTCCTACGAGCAGTACTTC
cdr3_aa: CSAEDRPSYEQYF

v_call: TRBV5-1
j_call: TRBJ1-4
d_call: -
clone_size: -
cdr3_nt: TGCGCCAGCAGCTCCTGGGGCGGGGCTGCTAATGAAAAACTGTTTTTT
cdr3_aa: CASSSWGGAANEKLFF

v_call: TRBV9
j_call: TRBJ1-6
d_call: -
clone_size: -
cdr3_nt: TGTGCCAGCAGCGCCCGAGACTCCTATAATTCACCCCTCCACTTT
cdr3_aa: CASSARDSYNSPLHF

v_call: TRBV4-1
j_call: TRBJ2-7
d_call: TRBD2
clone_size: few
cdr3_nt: TGCGCCAGCAGCCTTAGCGGGGGGGCCTTGAATGAGCAGTACTTC
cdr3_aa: CASSLSGGALNEQYF

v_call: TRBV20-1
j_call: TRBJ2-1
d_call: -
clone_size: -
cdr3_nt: TGCAGTGCTAGGTCATTGGACGCCGCCTACAATGAGCAGTTCTTC
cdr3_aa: CSARSLDAAYNEQFF